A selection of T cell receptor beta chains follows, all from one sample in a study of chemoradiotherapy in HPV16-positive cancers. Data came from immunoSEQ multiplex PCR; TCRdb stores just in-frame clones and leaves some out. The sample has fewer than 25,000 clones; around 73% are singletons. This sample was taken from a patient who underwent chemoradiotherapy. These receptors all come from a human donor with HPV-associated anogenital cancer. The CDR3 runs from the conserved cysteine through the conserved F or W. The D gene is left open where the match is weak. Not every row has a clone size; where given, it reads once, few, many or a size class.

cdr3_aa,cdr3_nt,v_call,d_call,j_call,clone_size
CASSLRDSYEQYF,TGCGCCAGCAGCCTCCGGGACAGCTACGAGCAGTACTTC,TRBV4-1,TRBD1,TRBJ2-7,-
CASSPDRGRVYEQYF,TGTGCCAGCAGCCCGGACAGGGGGCGAGTCTACGAGCAGTACTTC,TRBV5-4,TRBD1,TRBJ2-7,-
CASSQAGLAGGYQETQYF,TGTGCCAGCAGCCAAGCGGGACTAGCGGGAGGCTACCAAGAGACCCAGTACTTC,TRBV14,TRBD2,TRBJ2-5,-
CASSEAISGNTEAFF,TGTGCCAGCAGTGAAGCGATCTCAGGGAACACTGAAGCTTTCTTT,TRBV6-1,-,TRBJ1-1,once
CASSRRRLAGTGPTDTQYF,TGTGCCAGCAGCCGCAGACGACTAGCGGGGACCGGACCCACAGATACGCAGTATTTT,TRBV13,TRBD2,TRBJ2-3,-
CASSIQGGRSEKLFF,TGTGCCAGTAGTATTCAAGGGGGCAGGAGTGAAAAACTGTTTTTT,TRBV19,TRBD1,TRBJ1-4,-
CAISDRTKTSYEQYF,TGTGCCATCAGTGACAGAACTAAAACTTCCTACGAGCAGTACTTC,TRBV10-3,-,TRBJ2-7,-
CASSPQGGKGEQYF,TGTGCCAGCAGCCCCCAAGGGGGTAAAGGCGAGCAGTACTTC,TRBV7-2,-,TRBJ2-7,-
CASSEWSYEQYF,TGTGCCAGCAGTGAGTGGAGCTACGAGCAGTACTTC,TRBV6-1,-,TRBJ2-7,-
CATKETGNYGYTF,TGTGCCACCAAAGAAACAGGGAACTATGGCTACACCTTC,TRBV27,-,TRBJ1-2,-
CASSLGGWDVGQETQYF,TGCGCCAGCAGCTTGGGGGGCTGGGACGTGGGGCAAGAGACCCAGTACTTC,TRBV5-1,-,TRBJ2-5,-
CASSVGTDTRGYTF,TGTGCCAGCAGCGTAGGGACAGACACTCGTGGCTACACCTTC,TRBV7-2,TRBD1,TRBJ1-2,few
CASNVGGPTGELFF,TGTGCCAGCAACGTTGGGGGACCCACCGGGGAGCTGTTTTTT,TRBV6-1,-,TRBJ2-2,-
CASSFDDGYTF,TGTGCCAGCAGTTTCGACGATGGCTACACCTTC,TRBV28,-,TRBJ1-2,-
CASSLGTAGYNSPLHF,TGCGCCAGCAGCTTGGGAACCGCGGGGTATAATTCACCCCTCCACTTT,TRBV5-1,-,TRBJ1-6,-
CASSLRGFGGTYNEQFF,TGTGCCAGCAGCTTAAGGGGTTTCGGAGGTACCTACAATGAGCAGTTCTTC,TRBV7-3,-,TRBJ2-1,-
CASSLTTGGVLGYTF,TGTGCCAGCAGCTTAACGACAGGGGGCGTACTTGGCTACACCTTC,TRBV7-3,TRBD1,TRBJ1-2,-
CASSLSGLAGPGETQYF,TGTGCCAGCAGCTTGTCGGGACTAGCGGGCCCGGGGGAGACCCAGTACTTC,TRBV5-4,TRBD2,TRBJ2-5,-
CASSLLGGRDNEQFF,TGTGCCAGCAGCCTTCTAGGAGGCAGGGACAATGAGCAGTTCTTC,TRBV9,-,TRBJ2-1,-
CASRTGRDEQYF,TGTGCCAGCCGGACAGGACGCGACGAGCAGTACTTC,TRBV28,TRBD1,TRBJ2-7,-
CASSEYRLVGTNEKLFF,TGTGCCAGCAGTGAGTACAGACTCGTCGGGACTAATGAAAAACTGTTTTTT,TRBV6-1,-,TRBJ1-4,once
CATAASHYGYTF,TGTGCCACCGCTGCCTCCCACTATGGCTACACCTTC,TRBV10-3,-,TRBJ1-2,once
CASSVATPEAFF,TGTGCCAGCAGCGTAGCCACTCCAGAAGCTTTCTTT,TRBV9,-,TRBJ1-1,-
CASIRQGKSTDTQYF,TGTGCCAGCATAAGACAGGGGAAAAGCACAGATACGCAGTATTTT,TRBV2,TRBD1,TRBJ2-3,few
CASSPNIGTGIYGYTF,TGTGCCAGCAGCCCAAATATCGGGACAGGGATTTATGGCTACACCTTC,TRBV7-2,TRBD1,TRBJ1-2,few
CASSANSNQPQHF,TGTGCCAGCAGTGCCAATAGCAATCAGCCCCAGCATTTT,TRBV6-1,-,TRBJ1-5,few
CASSQSAPRPYEQYF,TGCGCCAGCAGTCAATCCGCGCCAAGACCCTACGAGCAGTACTTC,TRBV23-1,-,TRBJ2-7,-
CAISTSGSSYEQYF,TGTGCCATCTCGACTAGCGGCAGCTCCTACGAGCAGTACTTC,TRBV10-3,TRBD2,TRBJ2-7,-
CATRRGGNTEAFF,TGTGCCACGAGAAGGGGGGGGAACACTGAAGCTTTCTTT,TRBV10-3,-,TRBJ1-1,-
CASRYGTGTNEKLFF,TGTGCCAGCAGGTACGGGACAGGAACAAATGAAAAACTGTTTTTT,TRBV2,TRBD1,TRBJ1-4,once
CASRPPNSDGYTF,TGTGCCAGCAGACCTCCCAACAGTGATGGCTACACCTTC,TRBV28,-,TRBJ1-2,-
CASSVETNYGYTF,TGTGCCAGCAGCGTGGAGACTAACTATGGCTACACCTTC,TRBV9,-,TRBJ1-2,few
CASSIGDNSYNSPLHF,TGTGCCAGTAGTATCGGAGATAACAGCTATAATTCACCCCTCCACTTT,TRBV19,-,TRBJ1-6,few
CASSFSGPSTDTQYF,TGCGCCAGCAGCTTTTCGGGACCTTCCACAGATACGCAGTATTTT,TRBV5-1,-,TRBJ2-3,few
CASRNGTGLYGYTF,TGTGCCAGCCGCAACGGGACAGGGCTTTATGGCTACACCTTC,TRBV5-4,TRBD1,TRBJ1-2,-
CASSWTGGTEAFF,TGTGCCAGCAGCTGGACAGGGGGCACTGAAGCTTTCTTT,TRBV11-3,TRBD1,TRBJ1-1,once
CATSANRGLNYGYTF,TGTGCCACCAGCGCTAACAGGGGCCTGAACTATGGCTACACCTTC,TRBV15,TRBD1,TRBJ1-2,once
CASSPAQRPDTQYF,TGTGCCAGCAGCCCCGCCCAACGTCCAGATACGCAGTATTTT,TRBV7-3,-,TRBJ2-3,-
CASSETTGQGRHEQYF,TGTGCCAGCAGCGAGACTACGGGACAGGGGCGCCACGAGCAGTACTTC,TRBV9,TRBD1,TRBJ2-7,-
CASSLRWTEWYF,TGCGCCAGCAGCTTGCGGTGGACGGAGTGGTACTTC,TRBV5-1,-,TRBJ2-7,few
CASSQGLLAGGADTQYF,TGTGCCAGCAGCCAAGGATTGTTAGCGGGGGGGGCAGATACGCAGTATTTT,TRBV14,TRBD2,TRBJ2-3,-
CASSPPDRVSNQPQHF,TGTGCCAGCAGTCCACCGGACAGGGTCAGCAATCAGCCCCAGCATTTT,TRBV28,TRBD1,TRBJ1-5,once
CASRRGEYNEQFF,TGTGCCAGCCGCCGGGGGGAATACAATGAGCAGTTCTTC,TRBV7-6,TRBD2,TRBJ2-1,-
CASSPPAGRTTDTQYF,TGTGCCAGCAGCCCCCCGGCGGGCAGAACTACAGATACGCAGTATTTT,TRBV7-9,-,TRBJ2-3,-
CASSPTSGPGLYNEQFF,TGTGCCAGCAGTCCGACTAGCGGGCCAGGGCTTTACAATGAGCAGTTCTTC,TRBV25-1,TRBD2,TRBJ2-1,-
CASSGRGGHADTQYF,TGTGCCAGCAGTGGGCGGGGGGGCCATGCAGATACGCAGTATTTT,TRBV28,TRBD2,TRBJ2-3,-
CASRPPGMGVNTEAFF,TGTGCCAGCAGGCCCCCAGGAATGGGTGTGAACACTGAAGCTTTCTTT,TRBV28,-,TRBJ1-1,-
CSASLSEEAFF,TGCAGTGCTAGTTTGTCAGAGGAAGCTTTCTTT,TRBV20-1,-,TRBJ1-1,-